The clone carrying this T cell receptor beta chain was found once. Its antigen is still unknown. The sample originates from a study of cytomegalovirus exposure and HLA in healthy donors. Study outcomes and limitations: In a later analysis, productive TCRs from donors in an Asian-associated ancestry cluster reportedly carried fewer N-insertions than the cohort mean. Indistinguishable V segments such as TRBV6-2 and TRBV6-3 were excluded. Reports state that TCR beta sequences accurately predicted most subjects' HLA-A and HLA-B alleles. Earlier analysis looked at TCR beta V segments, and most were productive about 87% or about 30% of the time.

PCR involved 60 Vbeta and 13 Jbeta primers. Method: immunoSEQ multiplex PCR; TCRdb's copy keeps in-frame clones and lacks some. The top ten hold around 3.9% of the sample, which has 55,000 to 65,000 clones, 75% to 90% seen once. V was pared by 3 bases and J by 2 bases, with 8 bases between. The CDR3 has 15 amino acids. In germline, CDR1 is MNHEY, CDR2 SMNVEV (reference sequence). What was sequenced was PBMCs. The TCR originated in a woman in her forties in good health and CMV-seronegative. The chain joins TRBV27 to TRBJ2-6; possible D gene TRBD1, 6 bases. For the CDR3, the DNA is TGTGCCAGCAGTTTCACAGGGACTGGGGCCAACGTCCTGACTTTC. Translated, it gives CASSFTGTGANVLTF.